These T cell receptor beta chains were read from a single sample in a study of blood T cell repertoires in COVID-19. Sequencing used immunoSEQ multiplex PCR; TCRdb keeps in-frame clones, though not all of them. In the table there are over 250,000 clones, 85% to 90% of which are singletons. The sample was peripheral blood. The receptors here all came from a human donor in a cohort sampled during active COVID-19. Both conserved end residues are part of each CDR3. D genes are given only for firm matches. The size of a clone is reported for some rows only, either as once, few or many, or as a class for expanded clones.

D gene	V gene	clone size	J gene	CDR3 DNA	CDR3 protein
TRBD1	TRBV28	.	TRBJ2-2	TGTGCCAGCAGCCCCCCAGGGGGCTACACCGGGGAGCTGTTTTTT	CASSPPGGYTGELFF
TRBD1	TRBV2	.	TRBJ1-2	TGTGCCAGCGGGACAGGGGGCCCTGGCTACACCTTC	CASGTGGPGYTF
.	TRBV28	.	TRBJ1-1	TGTGCCAGCACCCTGAGAGGGAATGCTTTCTTT	CASTLRGNAFF
.	TRBV27	.	TRBJ2-1	TGTGCCAGCAGTTCCGTTAGCGTATTCTACAATGAGCAGTTCTTC	CASSSVSVFYNEQFF
TRBD1	TRBV28	few	TRBJ1-5	TGTGCCAGCAGGCGACAGGGACAAAATCAGCCCCAGCATTTT	CASRRQGQNQPQHF
.	TRBV2	.	TRBJ1-6	TGTGCCAGCAGTGAATTTAGGGAGGGGAATTCACCCCTCCACTTT	CASSEFREGNSPLHF
TRBD2	TRBV6-5	.	TRBJ2-3	TGTGCCTGCCGGGACTACCCCACAGATACGCAGTATTTT	CACRDYPTDTQYF
.	TRBV7-2	.	TRBJ1-5	TGTGCCAGCAGCCCGTATAGCAATCAGCCCCAGCATTTT	CASSPYSNQPQHF
.	TRBV19	.	TRBJ1-6	TGTGCCAGTAGGGATGGAGCTTCACCCCTCCACTTT	CASRDGASPLHF
.	TRBV12-3/TRBV12-4	.	TRBJ1-4	TGTGCCAGCAGTCGGGAGCGGTTTGAAAAACTGTTTTTT	CASSRERFEKLFF
TRBD1	TRBV6-5	.	TRBJ1-6	TGTGCCACATGTTTACAGGGGGACTCACCCCTCCACTTT	CATCLQGDSPLHF
.	TRBV19	.	TRBJ1-5	TGTGCCACCAATCCCACTCCGGACAGAACCAATCAGCCCCAGCATTTT	CATNPTPDRTNQPQHF
.	TRBV29-1	.	TRBJ2-1	TGCAGCGTCCGCATCCGACGGGGGGCGTACACTTACAATGAGCAGTTCTTC	CSVRIRRGAYTYNEQFF
TRBD1	TRBV2	.	TRBJ1-4	TGTGCCAGCGGACCGCAGGGGGCGTCTAATGAAAAACTGTTTTTT	CASGPQGASNEKLFF
TRBD2	TRBV9	once	TRBJ2-3	TGTGCCAGCAGCGTAGGGACTAGCGGCTACACAGATACGCAGTATTTT	CASSVGTSGYTDTQYF
TRBD2	TRBV27	.	TRBJ2-1	TGTGCCAGCAGACCGACTAGCGGCTACAATGAGCAGTTCTTC	CASRPTSGYNEQFF
TRBD1	TRBV3-1/TRBV3-2	.	TRBJ2-1	TGTGCCAGCAGGGGTACAGGGGAAAGCTCCTACAATGAGCAGTTCTTC	CASRGTGESSYNEQFF
.	TRBV6-5	.	TRBJ1-5	TGTGCCAGCAGTTACTCAGCGGGGTTGGGGCCCCAGCATTTT	CASSYSAGLGPQHF
.	TRBV28	.	TRBJ1-5	TGTGCCACCGCGGGGGGGAGTCAGCCCCAGCATTTT	CATAGGSQPQHF
.	TRBV3-1/TRBV3-2	.	TRBJ1-5	TGTGCCAGCAGCCAAGGGACAGATGCATGGCCCCAGCATTTT	CASSQGTDAWPQHF
.	TRBV3-1/TRBV3-2	.	TRBJ1-2	TGTGCCAGCAGCCTTTCTGGGGGCGCAACTGGCTACACCTTC	CASSLSGGATGYTF
.	TRBV7-8	.	TRBJ2-3	TGTGCCAGCAGCCGGAGGGTGTCGGATACGCAGTATTTT	CASSRRVSDTQYF
.	TRBV7-9	.	TRBJ2-5	TGTGCCAGCAGCTTAGATATCGAGACCCAGTACTTC	CASSLDIETQYF
.	TRBV7-3	.	TRBJ2-1	TGTGCCAGCAGCTTATCAGGGTTCAATGAGCAGTTCTTC	CASSLSGFNEQFF
TRBD2	TRBV19	once	TRBJ2-1	TGTGCCACCAGGACTAGCGGGAGCTCCTACAATGAGCAGTTCTTC	CATRTSGSSYNEQFF
.	TRBV6-5	.	TRBJ1-4	TGTGCCAGCAGCCGGACTCCGAATGAAAAACTGTTTTTT	CASSRTPNEKLFF
TRBD2	TRBV5-6	.	TRBJ2-1	TGTGCCAGCAGCCCCACTAGCGGGAGGGCCTACAATGAGCAGTTCTTC	CASSPTSGRAYNEQFF
.	TRBV2	.	TRBJ2-1	TGTGCCAGCAGTGAGGCAGGGTACAATGAGCAGTTCTTC	CASSEAGYNEQFF
TRBD1	TRBV4-2	many	TRBJ2-7	TGTGCCAGCAGCCAAGAATCGACAGGGGTAGTCCACGAGCAGTACTTC	CASSQESTGVVHEQYF
TRBD2	TRBV19	.	TRBJ2-1	TGTGCCAGTAGTATGGCGGGGGGCGTAAACAATGAGCAGTTCTTC	CASSMAGGVNNEQFF
TRBD1	TRBV3-1/TRBV3-2	.	TRBJ1-3	TGTGCCAGCAGCCAAGTCTACGGGACAGGGAAAGGAAACACCATATATTTT	CASSQVYGTGKGNTIYF
TRBD1	TRBV6-5	few	TRBJ2-7	TGTGCCAGCATGAGGTCCGGGACAGGGTACGAGCAGTACTTC	CASMRSGTGYEQYF
TRBD1	TRBV9	.	TRBJ1-1	TGTGCCAGCAGCGCCACGGGGGGGACAGGGCCCGGGACTGAAGCTTTCTTT	CASSATGGTGPGTEAFF
.	TRBV18	.	TRBJ1-3	TGTGCCAGCTCACCACCCTCCAGACAGTCTCTGGGAAACACCATATATTTT	CASSPPSRQSLGNTIYF
TRBD2	TRBV5-1	.	TRBJ2-4	TGCGCCAGCAGCTTGGCTGGGAGTTACGGGGGGTCAAACATTCAGTACTTC	CASSLAGSYGGSNIQYF
TRBD1	TRBV4-2	.	TRBJ2-7	TGTGCCAGCAGCCCGACAGGGGCGGACGAGCAGTACTTC	CASSPTGADEQYF
TRBD2	TRBV9	once	TRBJ2-7	TGTGCCAGCAGCCCACTAGCGGGAGGGCTTTACGAGCAGTACTTC	CASSPLAGGLYEQYF